This T cell receptor beta chain emerged from a study of cytomegalovirus exposure and HLA in healthy donors. The PCR contained 60 Vbeta and 13 Jbeta primers. Profiled with immunoSEQ multiplex PCR; TCRdb holds only in-frame clones, not every one. The repertoire includes 200,000 to 250,000 clones, about 80% of them detected once, and around 1.5% sits in the top ten. The CDR3 covers 13 residues. CDR1 and CDR2 (germline): SGHTA, FQGTGA. Trimming removed 4 bases at V and 3 bases at J, with 9 bases between. The sample was PBMCs. The chain couples TRBV7-3 to TRBJ1-1, with D unclear. The receptor was derived from a girl between 5 and 17 years old in good health and CMV-seronegative. The CDR3 loop reads CASSSERDTEAFF. CDR3 bases: TGTGCCAGCAGCTCCGAACGGGACACTGAAGCTTTCTTT.